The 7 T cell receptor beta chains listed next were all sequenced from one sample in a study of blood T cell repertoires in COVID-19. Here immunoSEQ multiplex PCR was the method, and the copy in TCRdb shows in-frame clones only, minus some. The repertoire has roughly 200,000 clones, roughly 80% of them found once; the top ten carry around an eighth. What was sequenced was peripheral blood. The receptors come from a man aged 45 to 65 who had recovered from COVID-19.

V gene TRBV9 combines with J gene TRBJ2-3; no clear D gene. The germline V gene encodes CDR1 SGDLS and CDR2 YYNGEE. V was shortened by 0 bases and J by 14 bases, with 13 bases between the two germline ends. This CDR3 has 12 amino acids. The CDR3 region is CASSVAGETLYF. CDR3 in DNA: TGTGCCAGCAGCGTAGCCGGAGAGACCCTGTATTTT.

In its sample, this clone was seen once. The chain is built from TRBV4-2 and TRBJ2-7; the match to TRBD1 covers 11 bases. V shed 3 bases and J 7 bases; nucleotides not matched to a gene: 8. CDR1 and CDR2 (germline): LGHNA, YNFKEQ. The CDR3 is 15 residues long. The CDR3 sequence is CASSQDRGRDGEQYF. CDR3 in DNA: TGTGCCAGCAGCCAGGACAGGGGGCGCGATGGAGAGCAGTACTTC.

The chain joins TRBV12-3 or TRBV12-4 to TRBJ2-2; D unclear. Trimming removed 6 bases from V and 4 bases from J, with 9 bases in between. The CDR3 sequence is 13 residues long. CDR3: CASSLRFTGELFF. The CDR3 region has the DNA TGTGCCAGCAGCCTCAGGTTCACCGGGGAGCTGTTTTTT.

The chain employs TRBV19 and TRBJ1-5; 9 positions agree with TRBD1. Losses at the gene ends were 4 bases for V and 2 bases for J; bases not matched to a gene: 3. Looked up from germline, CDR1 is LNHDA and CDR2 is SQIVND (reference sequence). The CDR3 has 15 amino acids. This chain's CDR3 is CASSNRGQGNQPQHF. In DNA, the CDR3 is TGTGCCAGTAGTAACAGGGGGCAGGGCAATCAGCCCCAGCATTTT.

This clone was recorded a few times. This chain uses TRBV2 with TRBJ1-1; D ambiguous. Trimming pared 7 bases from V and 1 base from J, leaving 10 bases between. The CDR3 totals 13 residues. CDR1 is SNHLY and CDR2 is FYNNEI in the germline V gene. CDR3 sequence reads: CASNFHTNTEAFF. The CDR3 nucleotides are TGTGCCAGCAACTTCCATACGAACACTGAAGCTTTCTTT.

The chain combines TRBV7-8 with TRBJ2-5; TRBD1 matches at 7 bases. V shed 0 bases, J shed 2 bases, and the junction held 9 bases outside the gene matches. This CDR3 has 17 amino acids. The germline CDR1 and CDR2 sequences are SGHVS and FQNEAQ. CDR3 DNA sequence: TGTGCCAGCAGCTTAGCGCCGGCAGGGGGATATCAAGAGACCCAGTACTTC. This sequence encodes CASSLAPAGGYQETQYF.

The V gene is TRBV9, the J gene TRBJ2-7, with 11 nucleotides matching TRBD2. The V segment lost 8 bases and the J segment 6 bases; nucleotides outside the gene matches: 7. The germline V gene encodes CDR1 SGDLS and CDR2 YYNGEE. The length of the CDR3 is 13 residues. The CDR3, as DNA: TGTGCCAGTACTAGCGGGAGTCAGGCCGAGCAGTACTTC. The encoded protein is CASTSGSQAEQYF.